This TCR beta chain was identified during a study of blood T cells in healthy people across ages. A second PCR of 7 to 11 cycles used a sample-barcoded 5' primer and a J-beta primer mix. The template-switch adaptor was a 5' adaptor with 12 random nucleotides. It tagged each cDNA molecule. Every sample gave at least 2.5 million paired-end reads containing CDR3. From the 5' RACE reads, TCRdb called clonotypes with MiXCR, one entry per CDR3 protein. This table holds some 1.8 million distinct CDR3 sequences, around 40% found once. V lost 6 bases to trimming and J lost 4 bases; unmatched junction nucleotides: 8. The CDR3 has 14 amino acids. Whenever a sample was processed, at least 6 million PBMCs were isolated. Findings and limits, study-wide: Per million T cells, TCR beta diversity dropped about linearly as age rose.

In its sample, this clonotype was seen many times. Its matching antigen is unknown. The sample consisted of blood. The chain employs TRBV12-3 or TRBV12-4 and TRBJ2-7; 8 bases map to TRBD1. The sequence derives from a human donor in good health. CDR3 residues: CASSPGTGNYEQYF. The CDR3 coding sequence is TGTGCCAGCAGCCCCGGGACAGGCAATTACGAGCAGTACTTC.